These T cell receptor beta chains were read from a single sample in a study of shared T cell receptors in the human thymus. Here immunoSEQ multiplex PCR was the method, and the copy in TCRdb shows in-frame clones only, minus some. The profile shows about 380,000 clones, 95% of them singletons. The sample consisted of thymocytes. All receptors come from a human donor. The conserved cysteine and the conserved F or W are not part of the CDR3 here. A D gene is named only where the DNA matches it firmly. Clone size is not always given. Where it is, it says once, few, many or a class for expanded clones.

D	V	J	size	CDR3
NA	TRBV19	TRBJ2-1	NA	ASSIRAEGSYNEQF
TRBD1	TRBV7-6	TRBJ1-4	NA	ASSFTPGQGSGMGEKLF
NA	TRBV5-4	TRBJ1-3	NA	ASSLVRRGCGNTIY
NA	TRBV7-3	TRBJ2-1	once	ASSLKAGGSPYNEQF
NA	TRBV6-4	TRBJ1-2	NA	ASSDSKRHGYT
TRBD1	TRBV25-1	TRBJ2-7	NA	ASSLVQGAAYEQY
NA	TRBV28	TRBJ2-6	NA	ASSSPVTAIDQSGANVLT
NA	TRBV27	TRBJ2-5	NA	ASSFVDTYQETQY
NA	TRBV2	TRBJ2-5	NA	ASSELSARETQY
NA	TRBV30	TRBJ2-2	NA	AWSKQDTGELF
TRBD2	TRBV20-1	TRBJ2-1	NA	SAGLSGQQF
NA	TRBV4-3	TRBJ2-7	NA	ASSQGVSYGSSYEQY
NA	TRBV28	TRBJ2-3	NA	ASSSIAASTDTQY
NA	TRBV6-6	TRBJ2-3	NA	ASSSGPGTDTQY
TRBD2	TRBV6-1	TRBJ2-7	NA	ASSDGTSGRFYEQY
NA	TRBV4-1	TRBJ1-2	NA	ASSQEILFFGRSNYGYT
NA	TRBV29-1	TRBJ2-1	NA	SDLPGRHTYNEQF
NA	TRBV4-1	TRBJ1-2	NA	ASSLRPRDTRYGYT
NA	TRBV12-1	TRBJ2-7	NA	ASSPRDTNYEQY
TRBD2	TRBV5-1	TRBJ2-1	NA	ASSLAEREPKGDEQF
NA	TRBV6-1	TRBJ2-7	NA	ASSDTPDLPYEQY
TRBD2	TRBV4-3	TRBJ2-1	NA	ASSQDGLHSGRARLCNEQF
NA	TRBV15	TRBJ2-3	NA	ATSRPRGSSTDTQY
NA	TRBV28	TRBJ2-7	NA	ASSWSAGTVAYEQY